This passage covers 17 T cell receptor beta chains from one sample sequenced in a study of beta chain features in type 1 diabetes. Every bit of the isolated RNA underwent reverse transcription, so sequencing read expressed TCRB transcripts. Assay: immunoSEQ multiplex PCR; the TCRdb copy retains only in-frame clones and omits some. The data hold about 360,000 clones, with over 10% observed a single time. The sample comprised naive CD4+ T cells from blood. Receptor source: a man aged 18 to 29 in good health.

The table lists this clone with a few counts. This chain uses TRBV27 with TRBJ1-2, with 7 bases fitting TRBD1. Germline loops: CDR1 MNHEY, CDR2 SMNVEV (reference sequence). V lost 6 bases, J lost 3 bases, and 13 bases stayed unmatched. CDR3 length: 16 residues. The CDR3: CASSRRGGQGDYGYTF. In DNA, the CDR3 is TGTGCCAGCAGCCGTCGGGGGGGGCAGGGGGACTATGGCTACACCTTC.

J is TRBJ2-7 and V is TRBV30; possible D gene TRBD1, 5 bases. V lost 4 bases to trimming and J lost 3 bases, with 13 bases between them. The CDR3 has 13 amino acids. Germline-derived CDR1 and CDR2 are GTSNPN and SVGIG (reference sequence). CDR3 sequence reads: CAWTWPGIYEQYF. Here the CDR3 DNA reads TGTGCCTGGACGTGGCCAGGGATCTACGAGCAGTACTTC.

This clone occurred a few times. This chain links TRBV7-9 with TRBJ1-4, with D tentatively TRBD1 (5 bases). Between the trimmed V and J ends, which lost 2 bases and 7 bases, there was a span of 11 bases. Germline-derived CDR1 and CDR2 are SEHNR and FQNEAQ (reference sequence). The CDR3 has 14 residues. The CDR3 reads CASSLSAGGEKLFF. The CDR3 DNA follows: TGTGCCAGCAGCTTATCCGCCGGGGGTGAAAAACTGTTTTTT. The variable domain in full, with the rest retrieved from reference TRBV7-9 and TRBJ1-4, is DTGVSQNPRHKITKRGQNVTFRCDPISEHNRLYWYRQTLGQGPEFLTYFQNEAQLEKSRLLSDRFSAERPKGSFSTLEIQRTEQGDSAMYLCASSLSAGGEKLFFGSGTQLSVL.

The chain recombines TRBV5-6 with TRBJ2-2, with D perhaps matching TRBD1 (5 bases). Germline-derived CDR1 and CDR2 are SGHDT and YYEEEE. Deletions cut 2 bases from V and 7 bases from J, with 9 bases between. The CDR3 loop spans 13 amino acids. The DNA for the CDR3 is TGTGCCAGCAGCTTAGGTACAGGCGGGGAGCTGTTTTTT. Translated, it gives CASSLGTGGELFF.

The rearrangement links TRBV5-1 to TRBJ2-7, with 10 bases identical to TRBD2. This CDR3 comprises 17 residues. CDR1 and CDR2 (germline): SGHRS, YFSETQ. J was trimmed by 0 bases and V by 0 bases; bases with no gene match: 6. The CDR3, as DNA: TGCGCCAGCAGCTTGGCTCCTAGCGGGGGCCTCTCCTACGAGCAGTACTTC. It translates to CASSLAPSGGLSYEQYF. The whole variable domain, remainder taken from reference TRBV5-1 and TRBJ2-7, is KAGVTQTPRYLIKTRGQQVTLSCSPISGHRSVSWYQQTPGQGLQFLFEYFSETQRNKGNFPGRFSGRQFSNSRSEMNVSTLELGDSALYLCASSLAPSGGLSYEQYFGPGTRLTVT.

In its sample, this clone was seen once. The chain employs TRBV28 and TRBJ1-5, with D maybe TRBD1 (5 bases). This CDR3 comprises 11 residues. The V and J ends lost 10 bases and 4 bases respectively, with 8 bases between them. The germline V gene encodes CDR1 MDHEN and CDR2 SYDVKM. The CDR3 sequence: CATGGNQPQHF. For the CDR3, the DNA is TGTGCCACGGGGGGGAATCAGCCCCAGCATTTT.

The rearrangement uses TRBV6-1 and TRBJ2-7; D gene ambiguous. CDR3 length: 13 amino acids. The V gene lost 0 bases and the J gene lost 6 bases, with 9 bases spanning the gap. Germline assignment: CDR1 MNHNS and CDR2 SASEGT. CDR3 residues: CASSEAGLSEQYF. The DNA of the CDR3 is TGTGCCAGCAGTGAAGCGGGCCTCTCCGAGCAGTACTTC.

V usage is TRBV10-3 and J usage is TRBJ2-3; no reliable D call. With 6 bases removed from V and 4 bases from J, the gap between germline ends came to 8 bases. The CDR3 consists of 12 residues. Germline V gene lookup returns CDR1 ENHRY and CDR2 SYGVKD. The CDR3 sequence is CAISPLSDTQYF. CDR3 sequence (DNA): TGTGCCATCAGCCCCTTATCAGATACGCAGTATTTT.

The gene calls are TRBV30 and TRBJ2-4; 11 nucleotides match TRBD2. Unmatched junction bases numbered 13, after V lost 1 base and J lost 2 bases. The CDR3 is made up of 19 amino acids. Germline V gene lookup returns CDR1 GTSNPN and CDR2 SVGIG (reference sequence). The CDR3 reads CAWSGTLAGGLLTKNIQYF. CDR3 in DNA: TGTGCCTGGAGTGGTACGCTAGCGGGGGGTCTGCTAACCAAAAACATTCAGTACTTC.

The chain has TRBV30 and TRBJ1-2; no definite D call. This CDR3 region has 14 residues. Germline V CDR1 and CDR2: GTSNPN, SVGIG (reference sequence). The germline V and J ends were trimmed by 1 base and 4 bases, with 13 bases remaining between them. CDR3 nucleotide sequence: TGTGCCTGGAGTGCCCGCCGGGTTTCCTATGGCTACACCTTC. It yields the protein CAWSARRVSYGYTF.

This sequence joins TRBV29-1 and TRBJ1-2; 8 bases are shared with TRBD1. V trimming: 7 bases; J trimming: 4 bases; junction bases outside the gene matches: 11. From germline, CDR1 is SQVTM and CDR2 ANQGSEA. CDR3 length equals 14 residues. CDR3 sequence reads: CSAHRQGSGYGYTF. The DNA of the CDR3 is TGCAGCGCCCATAGACAGGGGTCGGGCTATGGCTACACCTTC. The variable domain in full, completed from reference TRBV29-1 and TRBJ1-2, reads SAVISQKPSRDICQRGTSLTIQCQVDSQVTMMFWYRQQPGQSLTLIATANQGSEATYESGFVIDKFPISRPNLTFSTLTVSNMSPEDSSIYLCSAHRQGSGYGYTFGSGTRLTVV.

In this sample, this clone turned up a few times. This chain joins TRBV6-5 and TRBJ2-7; TRBD2 is a possible D gene (6 bases). Germline-derived CDR1 and CDR2 are MNHEY and SVGAGI. V gave up 2 bases and J gave up 10 bases, with 12 bases separating them. The CDR3 has 12 amino acids. In nucleotides, the CDR3 is TGTGCCAGCAGTTACGGGAGGCAGGCACAGTACTTC. Translation: CASSYGRQAQYF.

This chain links TRBV28 with TRBJ2-6; D is unresolved. Deletions cut 5 bases from V and 0 bases from J, with 5 bases between. CDR1 is MDHEN and CDR2 is SYDVKM in the germline V gene. This CDR3 region has 14 residues. The CDR3 DNA follows: TGTGCCAGCAGTACAAACTCTGGGGCCAACGTCCTGACTTTC. Its protein product is CASSTNSGANVLTF.

The table lists this clone with a few counts. The J gene is TRBJ2-3, the V gene TRBV4-2, with 9 bases that match TRBD2. CDR3 size: 15 residues. CDR1 LGHNA and CDR2 YNFKEQ come from the germline V gene. V was pared by 2 bases and J by 3 bases, with 3 bases of the junction left unmatched. Here the CDR3 DNA reads TGTGCCAGCAGCCAACGGACTAGCGATACAGATACGCAGTATTTT. Translated, it gives CASSQRTSDTDTQYF.

The chain carries TRBV6-5 and TRBJ2-3; 7 bases line up with TRBD2. There are 15 residues in the CDR3. The germline V gene encodes CDR1 MNHEY and CDR2 SVGAGI. V trimming: 0 bases; J trimming: 3 bases; junction bases outside the gene matches: 3. The CDR3 region is CASSYSGGGTDTQYF. The CDR3 DNA reads as TGTGCCAGCAGTTACTCGGGGGGAGGGACAGATACGCAGTATTTT.

This clone came up a few times. The chain joins TRBV7-2 to TRBJ1-2, with unresolved D. The germline V gene has CDR1 SGHTA and CDR2 FQGNSA. With 1 base removed from V and 4 bases from J, the gap between germline ends came to 16 bases. There are 16 residues in the CDR3. CDR3 in amino acids: CASSLEIWQESYGYTF. The CDR3 nucleotides are TGTGCCAGCAGCTTAGAGATCTGGCAGGAAAGCTATGGCTACACCTTC.

The chain joins TRBV30 to TRBJ1-1; TRBD1 is a possible D gene (6 bases). The CDR3 runs to 17 residues. With 1 base removed from V and 1 base from J, the gap between germline ends came to 19 bases. From germline, CDR1 is GTSNPN and CDR2 SVGIG (reference sequence). The CDR3 loop reads CAWSAAGSRGENTEAFF. For the CDR3, the DNA is TGTGCCTGGAGTGCCGCAGGGTCCAGGGGTGAGAACACTGAAGCTTTCTTT.